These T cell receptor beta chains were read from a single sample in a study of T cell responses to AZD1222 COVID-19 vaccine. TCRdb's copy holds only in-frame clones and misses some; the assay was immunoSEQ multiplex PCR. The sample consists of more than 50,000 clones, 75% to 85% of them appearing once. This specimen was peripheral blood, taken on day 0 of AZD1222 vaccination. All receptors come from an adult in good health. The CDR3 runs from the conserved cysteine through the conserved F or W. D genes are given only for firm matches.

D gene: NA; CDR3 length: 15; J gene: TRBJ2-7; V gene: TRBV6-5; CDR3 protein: CASMGMMGTLYEQYF; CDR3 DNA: TGTGCCAGCATGGGGATGATGGGGACGCTCTACGAGCAGTACTTC
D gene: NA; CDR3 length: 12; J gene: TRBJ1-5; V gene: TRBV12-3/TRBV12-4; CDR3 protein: CASSLQGQPQHF; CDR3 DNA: TGTGCCAGCAGTCTTCAGGGTCAGCCCCAGCATTTT
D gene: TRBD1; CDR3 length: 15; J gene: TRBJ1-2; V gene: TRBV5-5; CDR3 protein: CASSVTSGQVRLKTF; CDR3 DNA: TGTGCCAGCAGCGTGACATCGGGACAGGTCCGTCTAAAGACCTTC
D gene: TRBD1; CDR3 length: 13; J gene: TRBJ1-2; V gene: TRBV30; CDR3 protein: CAGGQGPNYGYTF; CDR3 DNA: TGTGCCGGTGGACAGGGGCCTAACTATGGCTACACCTTC
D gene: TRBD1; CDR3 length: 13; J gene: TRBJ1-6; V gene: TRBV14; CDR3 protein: CASSRQGSSPLHF; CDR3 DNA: TGTGCCAGCAGCCGACAGGGTAGTTCACCCCTCCACTTT
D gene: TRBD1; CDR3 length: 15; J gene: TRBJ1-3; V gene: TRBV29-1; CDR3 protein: CSVDGWGQDGNTIYF; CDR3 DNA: TGCAGCGTTGATGGGTGGGGACAGGATGGAAACACCATATATTTT
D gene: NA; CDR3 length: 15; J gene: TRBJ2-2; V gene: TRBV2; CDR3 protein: CASSAWRSNTGELFF; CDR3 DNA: TGTGCCAGCAGTGCATGGCGGTCGAACACCGGGGAGCTGTTTTTT
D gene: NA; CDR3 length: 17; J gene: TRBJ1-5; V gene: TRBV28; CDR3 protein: CASSFPRTMIHNQPQHF; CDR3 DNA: TGTGCCAGCAGTTTTCCACGGACCATGATACACAATCAGCCCCAGCATTTT
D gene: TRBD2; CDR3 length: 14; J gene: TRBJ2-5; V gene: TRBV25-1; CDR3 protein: CASSRLAATETQYF; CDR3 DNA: TGTGCCAGCAGTAGACTAGCCGCGACGGAGACCCAGTACTTC
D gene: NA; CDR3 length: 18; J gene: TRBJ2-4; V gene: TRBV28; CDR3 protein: CASKASGTVPTAKNIQYF; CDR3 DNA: TGTGCCAGCAAGGCCAGCGGAACTGTACCCACAGCCAAAAACATTCAGTACTTC
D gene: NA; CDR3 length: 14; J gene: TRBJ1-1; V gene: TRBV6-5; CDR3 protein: CASKLGWKDTEAFF; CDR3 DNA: TGTGCCAGCAAATTGGGGTGGAAGGACACTGAAGCTTTCTTT
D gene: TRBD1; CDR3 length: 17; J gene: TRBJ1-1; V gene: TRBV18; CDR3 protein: CASSPPGDRGRNTEAFF; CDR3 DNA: TGTGCCAGCTCACCACCTGGGGACAGGGGGAGGAACACTGAAGCTTTCTTT
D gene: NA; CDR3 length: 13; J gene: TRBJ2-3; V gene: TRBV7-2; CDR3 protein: CASSLVPEDTQYF; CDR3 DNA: TGTGCCAGCAGCTTAGTCCCAGAAGATACGCAGTATTTT
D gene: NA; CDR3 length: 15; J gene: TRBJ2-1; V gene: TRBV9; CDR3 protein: CASSQGSLSYNEQFF; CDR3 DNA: TGTGCCAGCAGCCAGGGATCCCTCTCTTACAATGAGCAGTTCTTC